The 26 T cell receptor beta chains listed next were all sequenced from one sample in a study of blood T cell repertoires in COVID-19. The table came from immunoSEQ multiplex PCR; TCRdb's copy has only in-frame clones and leaves some out. Found here are more than 90,000 clones, 70% to 90% of them singletons; the top ten hold 1.4% to 1.5%. The sequencing sample was made of peripheral blood. These receptor sequences come from a man aged 40-55 years with acute or convalescent COVID-19.

This clone turned up a few times. V usage is TRBV4-1 and J usage is TRBJ2-2; 13 nucleotides agree with TRBD2. Germline V lookup: CDR1 MGHRA, CDR2 YSYEKL. Losses at the gene ends were 4 bases for V and 4 bases for J; bases not matched to a gene: 12. This CDR3 contains 19 residues. CDR3 bases: TGCGCCAGCAGCCCGGGGACACTGGGACTAGCGGGGCCCACCGGGGAGCTGTTTTTT. It specifies CASSPGTLGLAGPTGELFF.

The CDR3 sequence is CASSLSEGRTDTQYF. The DNA for the CDR3 is TGTGCCAGCAGCCTTAGCGAGGGCCGTACAGATACGCAGTATTTT. V gene TRBV4-2 combines with J gene TRBJ2-3, with a tentative D call TRBD2 (5 bases). The CDR3 runs 15 residues. V was trimmed by 4 bases and J by 3 bases, leaving 14 bases between them. Germline CDR1 is LGHNA and CDR2 is YNFKEQ.

V is TRBV18 and J is TRBJ2-1; 8 bases match TRBD2. The CDR3 runs 15 residues. Germline trimming cut 5 bases from V and 7 bases from J; bases unmatched to any gene: 10. CDR1 KGHSH and CDR2 LQKENI come from the germline V gene. CDR3 coding DNA: TGTGCCAGCTCATCAAGCGGGAGTCTGGGGAATGAGCAGTTCTTC. Protein product: CASSSSGSLGNEQFF.

V usage is TRBV21-1 and J usage is TRBJ2-3; the D call of TRBD1 is as the table states it, not checked on the DNA. TRBV21-1 constitutes a pseudogene. The CDR3 length is 18 residues. In DNA, the CDR3 is TGTGCCAGCAGCAAACCCAACCCCGGGACACCCCTGGGAGATACGCAGTATTTT. Translated, it gives CASSKPNPGTPLGDTQYF.

The V call is TRBV6-4, the J call TRBJ2-7, with 8 bases aligning to TRBD1. With 8 bases clipped from V and 0 bases from J, the junction kept 6 bases outside the gene matches. The CDR3 spans 14 residues. Germline V lookup: CDR1 MRHNA, CDR2 SNTAGT. This chain's CDR3 is CASPTGTGSYEQYF. CDR3 sequence (DNA): TGTGCCAGCCCCACCGGGACAGGCTCCTACGAGCAGTACTTC.

The chain uses TRBV7-6 and TRBJ2-2, with 12 bases aligning to TRBD1. Trimming removed 3 bases from V and 5 bases from J; junction bases left unmatched: 10. CDR3 length equals 18 residues. Germline V CDR1 and CDR2: SGHVS, FNYEAQ. In DNA, the CDR3 is TGTGCCAGCAGCTTTATTACGGGACAGGGGGCTAAAACCGGGGAGCTGTTTTTT. It encodes CASSFITGQGAKTGELFF.

The chain employs TRBV2 and TRBJ1-4, with D unresolved. Between the trimmed V and J ends, which lost 7 bases and 2 bases, there was a span of 11 bases. This CDR3 spans 14 amino acids. Germline loops: CDR1 SNHLY, CDR2 FYNNEI. The CDR3 region has the DNA TGTGCCAGCACAGACTCCCAGACTAATGAAAAACTGTTTTTT. This translates into CASTDSQTNEKLFF.

The chain employs TRBV2 and TRBJ2-3; D remains ambiguous. The CDR3 runs to 15 residues. Between the trimmed V and J ends, which lost 5 bases and 1 base, there was a span of 13 bases. Germline V CDR1 and CDR2: SNHLY, FYNNEI. In nucleotides, the CDR3 is TGTGCCAGCAGTCCCTACGAGGTGGGCACAGATACGCAGTATTTT. Translated: CASSPYEVGTDTQYF.

This CDR3 is CASSPGQGVYNSPLHF. CDR3 nucleotides: TGTGCCAGCTCACCGGGACAGGGCGTTTATAATTCACCCCTCCACTTT. The chain has TRBV18 and TRBJ1-6; TRBD1 aligns across 9 bases. The CDR3 runs 16 residues. With V trimmed by 3 bases and J by 4 bases, 4 bases remained unmatched. Looked up from germline, CDR1 is KGHSH and CDR2 is LQKENI. Variable domain in full (rest from reference TRBV18 and TRBJ1-6): NAGVMQNPRHLVRRRGQEARLRCSPMKGHSHVYWYRQLPEEGLKFMVYLQKENIIDESGMPKERFSAEFPKEGPSILRIQQVVRGDSAAYFCASSPGQGVYNSPLHFGNGTRLTVT.

V gene TRBV19 combines with J gene TRBJ1-1, with 9 nucleotides matching TRBD1. The germline V gene has CDR1 LNHDA and CDR2 SQIVND (reference sequence). V gave up 4 bases and J gave up 10 bases; unmatched junction bases: 13. There are 15 residues in the CDR3. The CDR3 loop is CASSTGTGNVRRAFF. The DNA of the CDR3 is TGTGCCAGTAGTACAGGGACAGGGAACGTGCGTCGAGCTTTCTTT.

This chain connects TRBV5-1 to TRBJ1-5; D remains unclear. CDR3 size: 14 residues. Trimming took 0 bases from V and 3 from J, leaving 7 bases between them. Germline loops: CDR1 SGHRS, CDR2 YFSETQ. The DNA of the CDR3 is TGCGCCAGCAGCTTGGCCCCCTCCAATCAGCCCCAGCATTTT. Translated, it gives CASSLAPSNQPQHF.

The gene calls are TRBV29-1 and TRBJ1-5; D uncertain. The CDR3 is 19 residues long. Germline CDR1 and CDR2: SQVTM and ANQGSEA. Trimming cost V 1 base and J 1 base, with 23 bases left between them. CDR3 in DNA: TGCAGCGTTGAAGCCGCGGGAACGGGAGAGGGCATCAGCAATCAGCCCCAGCATTTT. Translation gives CSVEAAGTGEGISNQPQHF.

Here the CDR3 reads CASSQDTGGNIQYF. CDR3 in DNA: TGCGCCAGCAGCCAAGATACAGGGGGAAACATTCAGTACTTC. The V call is TRBV4-3, the J call TRBJ2-4; 8 bases align to TRBD1. Germline-derived CDR1 and CDR2 are LGHNA and YSLEER. This CDR3 is 14 amino acids long. V trimming: 0 bases; J trimming: 6 bases; junction bases outside the gene matches: 1.

The chain combines TRBV27 with TRBJ1-1; D gene unclear. The CDR3 has 14 amino acids. Germline CDR1 and CDR2: MNHEY and SMNVEV (reference sequence). The germline V and J ends were trimmed by 2 bases and 5 bases, with 12 bases remaining between them. CDR3 sequence (DNA): TGTGCCAGCAGTTTAAAGGAGGGTAGGACTGAAGCTTTCTTT. Encoded protein: CASSLKEGRTEAFF.

V gene TRBV7-2 combines with J gene TRBJ2-1, with 14 bases identical to TRBD2. CDR3 length equals 13 residues. Trimming at V came to 5 bases and at J to 14 bases, leaving 5 bases not matched to a gene. Per the germline V gene, CDR1 is SGHTA and CDR2 is FQGNSA. CDR3 residues: CASSEGLAGVEFF. CDR3 DNA: TGTGCCAGCAGCGAGGGACTAGCGGGAGTAGAGTTCTTC.

The J gene is TRBJ1-3, the V gene TRBV30; the match to TRBD1 covers 11 bases. The CDR3 runs 16 residues. V lost 4 bases to trimming and J lost 1 base; unmatched junction nucleotides: 6. The germline V gene encodes CDR1 GTSNPN and CDR2 SVGIG (reference sequence). In DNA, the CDR3 is TGTGCCTGGATCCAAGGACAGGGGGCGTCTGGAAACACCATATATTTT. It is translated as CAWIQGQGASGNTIYF.

A single count supports this clone. The chain couples TRBV5-1 to TRBJ2-5, with 11 bases matching TRBD2. Per the germline V gene, CDR1 is SGHRS and CDR2 is YFSETQ. The trim removed 3 bases at V and 6 bases at J, leaving 10 bases unmatched. This CDR3 comprises 16 residues. CDR3 residues: CASSSEILTSGKTQYF. Written as DNA, the CDR3 is TGCGCCAGCAGCTCCGAGATATTGACTAGCGGGAAGACCCAGTACTTC.

The genes are TRBV9 and TRBJ2-3; D may be TRBD2 (6 bases). CDR3 size: 15 residues. The V and J ends lost 6 bases and 2 bases respectively, with 16 bases between them. In germline, CDR1 is SGDLS, CDR2 YYNGEE. Written as DNA, the CDR3 is TGTGCCAGCACTTATTCTAGCGCCCACACAGATACGCAGTATTTT. Protein sequence: CASTYSSAHTDTQYF.

The chain has TRBV29-1 and TRBJ1-1; 7 nucleotides line up with TRBD1. This CDR3 has 12 amino acids. Germline V gene data show CDR1 as SQVTM and CDR2 as ANQGSEA. V trimming: 7 bases; J trimming: 1 base; junction bases outside the gene matches: 3. CDR3 sequence reads: CSANRGNTEAFF. CDR3 nucleotide sequence: TGCAGCGCCAACAGGGGGAACACTGAAGCTTTCTTT.

The chain couples TRBV12-3 or TRBV12-4 to TRBJ2-2, with D perhaps matching TRBD2 (5 bases). The length of the CDR3 is 13 residues. Trimming removed 6 bases at V and 3 bases at J, with 8 bases between. CDR3 amino acids: CASRSRDTGELFF. CDR3 in DNA: TGTGCCAGCAGGTCGAGGGACACCGGGGAGCTGTTTTTT.

V usage is TRBV4-1 and J usage is TRBJ2-7; D gene ambiguous. The V gene lost 4 bases and the J gene lost 1 base, with 14 bases spanning the gap. Germline V gives CDR1 MGHRA, CDR2 YSYEKL. The CDR3 totals 15 residues. This CDR3 is CASSPTRDMSYEQYF. The CDR3 coding sequence is TGCGCCAGCAGCCCCACGAGAGACATGTCCTACGAGCAGTACTTC.

V and J are TRBV28 and TRBJ1-3, with TRBD1 identical over 7 bases. Losses at the gene ends were 6 bases for V and 3 bases for J; bases not matched to a gene: 11. The CDR3 contains 16 residues. CDR1 and CDR2 from the germline V gene are MDHEN and SYDVKM. This CDR3 is CASSPTDRRFGNTIYF. The DNA of the CDR3 is TGTGCCAGCAGCCCCACGGACAGGAGATTTGGAAACACCATATATTTT.

This clone was observed a handful of times. This chain links TRBV7-3 with TRBJ2-1; maybe TRBD2 (5 bases). V was shortened by 5 bases and J by 7 bases, with 21 bases between the two germline ends. This CDR3 contains 16 residues. Germline CDR1 and CDR2: SGHTA and FQGTGA. CDR3 region: CASSPTRVAGPNEQFF. The CDR3 region has the DNA TGTGCCAGCAGCCCAACCCGGGTGGCGGGCCCAAATGAGCAGTTCTTC.

The chain recombines TRBV7-2 with TRBJ2-5; weak D call: TRBD2 (5 bases). The V end was cut by 1 base, the J end by 1 base, with 7 bases between. In germline, CDR1 is SGHTA, CDR2 FQGNSA. The CDR3 is made up of 14 amino acids. CDR3 region: CASSLGRTQETQYF. CDR3 nucleotide sequence: TGTGCCAGCAGCTTAGGGAGGACCCAAGAGACCCAGTACTTC.

The gene calls are TRBV5-6 and TRBJ2-7; 7 nucleotides match TRBD2. CDR3 size: 19 residues. Unmatched junction bases numbered 20, after V lost 4 bases and J lost 1 base. Germline V lookup: CDR1 SGHDT, CDR2 YYEEEE. CDR3: CASSQLAYPAGLGSYEQYF. CDR3 nucleotides: TGTGCCAGCAGCCAGCTTGCGTATCCAGCGGGGTTAGGTTCCTACGAGCAGTACTTC. Full variable domain (remainder filled in from reference TRBV5-6 and TRBJ2-7): DAGVTQSPTHLIKTRGQQVTLRCSPKSGHDTVSWYQQALGQGPQFIFQYYEEEERQRGNFPDRFSGHQFPNYSSELNVNALLLGDSALYLCASSQLAYPAGLGSYEQYFGPGTRLTVT.

The chain recombines TRBV27 with TRBJ2-1; 9 bases fit TRBD2. This CDR3 spans 17 amino acids. Germline CDR1 MNHEY, CDR2 SMNVEV (reference sequence). J gave up 0 bases and V 4 bases, and 7 bases lay outside the gene matches. CDR3: CASSSRTSARSYNEQFF. The CDR3 DNA follows: TGTGCCAGCAGTTCGCGGACTAGCGCTCGCTCCTACAATGAGCAGTTCTTC.